Each of the 24 T cell receptor beta chains below was sequenced from the same sample in a study of blood T cell repertoires in COVID-19. TCRdb's copy holds only in-frame clones and misses some; the assay was immunoSEQ multiplex PCR. The table has about 300,000 clones, around 90% seen once. The sequencing input was peripheral blood. These receptors were taken from a man aged 18-30 years who had recovered from COVID-19.

The V call is TRBV9, the J call TRBJ2-7, with TRBD1 as a possible D gene (6 bases). V was pared by 0 bases and J by 1 base, with 11 bases between. The CDR3 length is 15 residues. Germline lookup yields CDR1 SGDLS and CDR2 YYNGEE. CDR3 residues: CASSVGQGPSYEQYF. DNA of the CDR3: TGTGCCAGCAGCGTAGGCCAGGGGCCATCCTACGAGCAGTACTTC.

The chain is built from TRBV11-2 and TRBJ2-7, with D hard to call. The germline CDR1 and CDR2 sequences are SGHAT and FQNNGV. The germline V and J ends were trimmed by 5 bases and 3 bases, with 5 bases remaining between them. The CDR3 totals 11 residues. As DNA, the CDR3 is TGTGCCAGCAGCCCTTTCTACGAGCAGTACTTC. Its protein product is CASSPFYEQYF.

The rearrangement joins TRBV2 to TRBJ1-5; D is unresolved. Deletions cut 3 bases from V and 0 bases from J, with 6 bases between. Germline loops: CDR1 SNHLY, CDR2 FYNNEI. This CDR3 comprises 14 residues. The CDR3 loop is CASSDSYSNQPQHF. The CDR3 DNA reads as TGTGCCAGCAGTGACAGTTATAGCAATCAGCCCCAGCATTTT.

CDR3 protein: CASSESPYDGNYNEQFF. The CDR3 region has the DNA TGTGCCAGCAGTGAATCCCCATATGACGGGAACTACAATGAGCAGTTCTTC. The chain carries TRBV6-1 and TRBJ2-1; maybe TRBD2 (5 bases). Trimming took 2 bases from V and 3 from J, leaving 17 bases between them. The CDR3 has 17 amino acids. CDR1 and CDR2 (germline): MNHNS, SASEGT.

The chain employs TRBV27 and TRBJ1-1; D call uncertain. This CDR3 has 15 residues. Germline loops: CDR1 MNHEY, CDR2 SMNVEV (reference sequence). V lost 0 bases, J lost 5 bases, and 13 bases lay in between. The CDR3, as DNA: TGTGCCAGCAGTTTATCTGGTCCAAGAGGTACTGAAGCTTTCTTT. This sequence encodes CASSLSGPRGTEAFF.

This chain links TRBV5-1 with TRBJ2-7, with TRBD1 matching over 7 bases. The V gene's germline CDR1 is SGHRS and CDR2 YFSETQ. This CDR3 is 13 amino acids long. The ends lost 3 bases at V and 6 bases at J; junction bases unmatched: 6. CDR3 nucleotides: TGCGCCAGCAGCTCCGGGACAGCTTCCGAGCAGTACTTC. This gives the protein CASSSGTASEQYF.

The CDR3 DNA reads as TGTGCCAGTAGTATTACAGGGGGCGCGTCTGGCTACACCTTC. It codes for CASSITGGASGYTF. V is TRBV19 and J is TRBJ1-2; 9 nucleotides agree with TRBD1. The J segment lost 7 bases and the V segment lost 3 bases, leaving 6 bases of the junction unmatched. Germline assignment: CDR1 LNHDA and CDR2 SQIVND (reference sequence). The CDR3 totals 14 residues.

In its sample, this clone was seen a few times. The rearrangement uses TRBV7-2 and TRBJ1-2; 9 bases are shared with TRBD1. V lost 5 bases and J lost 2; bases outside the gene matches: 6. The CDR3 length is 15 residues. Per the germline V gene, CDR1 is SGHTA and CDR2 is FQGNSA. The CDR3 is CASSPWTGDNYGYTF. CDR3 nucleotides: TGTGCCAGCAGCCCCTGGACAGGGGACAACTATGGCTACACCTTC.

This chain connects TRBV6-5 to TRBJ1-6, with D maybe TRBD1 (5 bases). The germline gives CDR1 MNHEY, CDR2 SVGAGI. The CDR3 length is 15 residues. The V end lost 2 bases, the J end lost 4 bases, and 9 bases lay between the germline ends. The DNA for the CDR3 is TGTGCCAGCAGTTACCTGTCAGGGTATAATTCACCCCTCCACTTT. Its protein is CASSYLSGYNSPLHF.

V is TRBV6-5 and J is TRBJ2-3; TRBD1 is a possible D gene (5 bases). Trimming pared 8 bases from V and 1 base from J, leaving 16 bases between. Germline V lookup: CDR1 MNHEY, CDR2 SVGAGI. The CDR3 consists of 15 residues. The CDR3 is CASVRPGMRTDTQYF. The CDR3 DNA reads as TGTGCCAGCGTGAGGCCAGGGATGCGCACAGATACGCAGTATTTT.

This rearrangement joins TRBV5-6 to TRBJ2-3; possible D gene TRBD2, 6 bases. The CDR3 is 15 amino acids. The germline V and J ends were trimmed by 0 bases and 9 bases, with 17 bases remaining between them. Germline V gives CDR1 SGHDT, CDR2 YYEEEE. The CDR3 reads CASSLGPSLEGTQYF. The DNA for the CDR3 is TGTGCCAGCAGCTTGGGACCCAGCTTGGAGGGGACGCAGTATTTT.

V and J are TRBV5-4 and TRBJ2-3; 8 nucleotides line up with TRBD1. The junction had 9 bases not matched to a gene; V was cut back by 3 bases and J by 0 bases. The CDR3 has 17 amino acids. Germline-derived CDR1 and CDR2 are SGHNT and YYREEE (reference sequence). The CDR3 sequence is CASSSRPTGASTDTQYF. The CDR3 nucleotides are TGTGCCAGCAGCTCGAGACCGACAGGGGCTAGCACAGATACGCAGTATTTT.

The chain links TRBV9 to TRBJ2-5; 15 bases map to TRBD2. V shed 0 bases and J 5 bases; nucleotides not matched to a gene: 2. CDR1 and CDR2 from the germline V gene are SGDLS and YYNGEE. The CDR3 has 16 residues. The CDR3 nucleotides read TGTGCCAGCAGCGTAGGGGGACTAGCGGGAGGTGAGACCCAGTACTTC. Its translation: CASSVGGLAGGETQYF.

This clone was seen only a few times. The rearrangement joins TRBV5-1 to TRBJ1-4; 9 bases fit TRBD1. J was trimmed by 6 bases and V by 5 bases; bases with no gene match: 2. Germline lookup yields CDR1 SGHRS and CDR2 YFSETQ. The CDR3 runs 13 residues. The chain's CDR3 is CASRRQGDEKLFF. The CDR3 region has the DNA TGCGCCAGCAGACGACAGGGGGATGAAAAACTGTTTTTT.

The V and J genes are TRBV3-1 (or the pseudogene TRBV3-2) and TRBJ2-1; no firm D call. CDR3 length equals 14 residues. Per the germline V gene, CDR1 is LGHDT and CDR2 is YNNKEL (reference sequence). Deletions cut 1 base from V and 9 bases from J, with 13 bases between. This chain's CDR3 is CASSQGTGPTEQFF. The CDR3 DNA reads as TGTGCCAGCAGCCAAGGTACGGGTCCGACTGAGCAGTTCTTC.

The V and J genes are TRBV2 and TRBJ2-7; D perhaps matches TRBD1 (5 bases). CDR3 length: 12 residues. The V end lost 3 bases, the J end lost 7 bases, and 10 bases lay between the germline ends. Germline CDR1 SNHLY, CDR2 FYNNEI. Here the CDR3 DNA reads TGTGCCAGCAGTGACAGGGTGGAGGAGCAGTACTTC. Its translation: CASSDRVEEQYF.

The chain is built from TRBV4-1 and TRBJ2-1; TRBD2 is a possible D gene (5 bases). Germline loops: CDR1 MGHRA, CDR2 YSYEKL. Trimming cost V 8 bases and J 7 bases, with 9 bases left between them. CDR3 length equals 11 residues. The CDR3: CASSGDNEQFF. CDR3 nucleotides: TGCGCCAGCTCCGGGGATAATGAGCAGTTCTTC.

V is TRBV13 and J is TRBJ2-1; D is undetermined. Germline V lookup: CDR1 PRHDT, CDR2 FYEKMQ (reference sequence). V lost 1 base to trimming and J lost 2 bases, with 12 bases between them. The CDR3 sequence is 16 residues long. In DNA form, the CDR3 reads TGTGCCAGCAGCTTAGCCGACTCAAGTACCTACAATGAGCAGTTCTTC. Residues: CASSLADSSTYNEQFF. Using reference TRBV13 and TRBJ2-1 for the parts outside the CDR3, the full variable domain is AAGVIQSPRHLIKEKRETATLKCYPIPRHDTVYWYQQGPGQDPQFLISFYEKMQSDKGSIPDRFSAQQFSDYHSELNMSSLELGDSALYFCASSLADSSTYNEQFFGPGTRLTVL.

V and J are TRBV6-5 and TRBJ2-7; 9 bases map to TRBD1. CDR1 and CDR2 (germline): MNHEY, SVGAGI. The ends lost 0 bases at V and 0 bases at J; junction bases unmatched: 0. The length of the CDR3 is 15 residues. CDR3 DNA: TGTGCCAGCAGTTACTCGGGACAGGGCTCCTACGAGCAGTACTTC. This encodes CASSYSGQGSYEQYF.

The CDR3 spells CASSPRTGSNQPQHF. The DNA for the CDR3 is TGCGCCAGCAGCCCACGGACAGGGAGCAATCAGCCCCAGCATTTT. The gene calls are TRBV4-3 and TRBJ1-5; 8 nucleotides line up with TRBD1. Looked up from germline, CDR1 is LGHNA and CDR2 is YSLEER. After removal of 4 bases from V and 1 base from J, the junction contained 3 bases not matched to a gene. CDR3 length: 15 amino acids.

The chain couples TRBV5-1 to TRBJ2-6; 11 bases agree with TRBD1. The CDR3 runs to 17 residues. Unmatched junction bases numbered 2, after V lost 1 base and J lost 2 bases. Germline V gives CDR1 SGHRS, CDR2 YFSETQ. In nucleotides, the CDR3 is TGCGCCAGCAGCTTGAGGGGACAGGGGGCTGGGGCCAACGTCCTGACTTTC. Encoded protein: CASSLRGQGAGANVLTF.

V usage is TRBV7-9 and J usage is TRBJ1-4; D call uncertain. CDR1 SEHNR and CDR2 FQNEAQ come from the germline V gene (reference sequence). Trimming stripped 2 bases from V and 8 bases from J, with 12 bases between. The CDR3 extends over 14 amino acids. In DNA form, the CDR3 reads TGTGCCAGCAGCTTATACACAGTACACGAAAAACTGTTTTTT. This encodes CASSLYTVHEKLFF.

This CDR3 is CASRGTGQSYNSPLHF. The CDR3 DNA reads TGTGCCAGCAGGGGGACAGGGCAGTCCTATAATTCACCCCTCCACTTT. The chain links TRBV11-2 to TRBJ1-6; 9 bases agree with TRBD1. The germline V gene has CDR1 SGHAT and CDR2 FQNNGV. CDR3 length equals 16 residues. V dropped 6 bases and J dropped 1; count of bases not matched to a gene: 4. Full variable domain (rest looked up from reference TRBV11-2 and TRBJ1-6): EAGVAQSPRYKIIEKRQSVAFWCNPISGHATLYWYQQILGQGPKLLIQFQNNGVVDDSQLPKDRFSAERLKGVDSTLKIQPAKLEDSAVYLCASRGTGQSYNSPLHFGNGTRLTVT.

The chain uses TRBV20-1 and TRBJ1-5; the D gene is possibly TRBD1 (5 bases). V lost 3 bases and J lost 3, with 12 bases in between. The germline CDR1 and CDR2 sequences are DFQATT and SNEGSKA (reference sequence). The CDR3 consists of 14 residues. In nucleotides, the CDR3 is TGCAGTGCTAGTTACGGGGGACCCAATCAGCCCCAGCATTTT. It specifies CSASYGGPNQPQHF.